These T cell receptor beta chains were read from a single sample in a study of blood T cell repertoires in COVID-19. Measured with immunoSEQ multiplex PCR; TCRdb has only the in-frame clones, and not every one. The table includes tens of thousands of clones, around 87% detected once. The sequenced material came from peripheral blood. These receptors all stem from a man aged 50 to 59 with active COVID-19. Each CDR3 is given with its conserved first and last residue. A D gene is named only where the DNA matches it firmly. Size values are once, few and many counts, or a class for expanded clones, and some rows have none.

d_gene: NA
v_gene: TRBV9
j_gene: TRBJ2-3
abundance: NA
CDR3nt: TGTGCCAGCAGCGTAGTAGGGAGTGGCACAGATACGCAGTATTTT
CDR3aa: CASSVVGSGTDTQYF

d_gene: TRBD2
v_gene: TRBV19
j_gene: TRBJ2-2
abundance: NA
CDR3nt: TGTGCCAGTAGTATAGGCCGGGAGGGGGCCGGGGAGCTGTTTTTT
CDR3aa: CASSIGREGAGELFF

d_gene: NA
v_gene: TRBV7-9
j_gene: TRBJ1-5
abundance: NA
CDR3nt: TGTGCCAGCAGCCAAGGGACATCCCAGCATTTT
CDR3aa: CASSQGTSQHF

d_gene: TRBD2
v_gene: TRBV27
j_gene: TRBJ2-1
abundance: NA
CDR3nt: TGTGCCAGCAGTACCCTTGGGGGGGATGGGCCCAATGAGCAGTTCTTC
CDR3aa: CASSTLGGDGPNEQFF

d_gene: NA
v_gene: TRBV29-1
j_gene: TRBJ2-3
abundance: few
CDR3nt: TGCAGCGTTGATAGGCCCCAGGGGACAGATACGCAGTATTTT
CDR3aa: CSVDRPQGTDTQYF

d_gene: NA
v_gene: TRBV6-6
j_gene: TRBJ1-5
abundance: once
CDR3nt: TGTGCCAGCAGTTCCCAGGGTTGGTACAATCAGCCCCAGCATTTT
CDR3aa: CASSSQGWYNQPQHF

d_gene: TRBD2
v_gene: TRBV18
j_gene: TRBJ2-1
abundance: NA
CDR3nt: TGTGCCAGCTCACTAGAGCGGGGACACAATGAGCAGTTCTTC
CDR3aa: CASSLERGHNEQFF

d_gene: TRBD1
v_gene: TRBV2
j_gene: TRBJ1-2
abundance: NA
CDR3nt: TGTGCCAGACCGGGACAGGGGACTAACTATGGCTACACCTTC
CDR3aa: CARPGQGTNYGYTF

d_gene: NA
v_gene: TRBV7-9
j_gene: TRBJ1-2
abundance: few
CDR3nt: TGTGCCAGCAGCTTAGCCTTGGGCAGCTATGGCTACACCTTC
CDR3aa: CASSLALGSYGYTF

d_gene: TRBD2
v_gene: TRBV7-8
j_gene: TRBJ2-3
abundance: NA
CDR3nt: TGTGCCAGCAAGGCGAGCGGGGGGACAGATACGCAGTATTTT
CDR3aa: CASKASGGTDTQYF

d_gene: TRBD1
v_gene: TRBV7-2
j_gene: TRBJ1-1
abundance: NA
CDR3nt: TGTGCCAGCAGCTCGCCAGACAGGGGCACTGCTGAAGCTTTCTTT
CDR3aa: CASSSPDRGTAEAFF

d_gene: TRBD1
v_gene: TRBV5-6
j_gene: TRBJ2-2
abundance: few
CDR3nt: TGTGCCAGCAGTAGGGACAGGGCGAACACCGGGGAGCTGTTTTTT
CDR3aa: CASSRDRANTGELFF

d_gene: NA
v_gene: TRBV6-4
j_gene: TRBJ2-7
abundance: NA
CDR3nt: TGTGCCAGCAGTTCTCTAGCTACTGACTCCTACGAGCAGTACTTC
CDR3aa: CASSSLATDSYEQYF

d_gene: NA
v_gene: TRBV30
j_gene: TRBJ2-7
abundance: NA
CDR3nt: TGTGCCTGGAATCTTGGGCAGGGGATCTACGAGCAGTACTTC
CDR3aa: CAWNLGQGIYEQYF

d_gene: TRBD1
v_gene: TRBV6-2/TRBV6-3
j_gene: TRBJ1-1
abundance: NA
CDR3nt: TGTGCCAGCAGTCCGTTGGACAGGGGATGGAACACTGAAGCTTTCTTT
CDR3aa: CASSPLDRGWNTEAFF

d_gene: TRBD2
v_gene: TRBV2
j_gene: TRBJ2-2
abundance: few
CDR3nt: TGTGCCAGCAGTGAATTGCTAGCGGGAGCCGGGGAGCTGTTTTTT
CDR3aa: CASSELLAGAGELFF

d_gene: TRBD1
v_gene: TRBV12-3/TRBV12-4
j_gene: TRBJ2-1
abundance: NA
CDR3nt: TGTGCCAGCAGCATGGACAGGGCCGATGAGTTCTTC
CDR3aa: CASSMDRADEFF

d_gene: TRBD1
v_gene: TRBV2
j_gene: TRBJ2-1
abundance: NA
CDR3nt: TGTGCCAGCGGGACTGACAGGGGTGAGTTCTTC
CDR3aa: CASGTDRGEFF

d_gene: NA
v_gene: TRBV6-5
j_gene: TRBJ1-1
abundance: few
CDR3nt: TGTGCCAGCAGACCTCAGACTAACACTGAAGCTTTCTTT
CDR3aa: CASRPQTNTEAFF

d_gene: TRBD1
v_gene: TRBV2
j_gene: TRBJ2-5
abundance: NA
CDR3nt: TGTGCCAGCATCAAAGGGACAGGGAAGGAGACCCAGTACTTC
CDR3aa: CASIKGTGKETQYF

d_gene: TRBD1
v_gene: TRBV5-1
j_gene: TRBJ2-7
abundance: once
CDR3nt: TGCGCCAGCAGCTGGGGACAGGGACTTGGCGAGCAGTACTTC
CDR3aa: CASSWGQGLGEQYF

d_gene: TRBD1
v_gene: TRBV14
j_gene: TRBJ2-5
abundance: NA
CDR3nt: TGTGCCAGCAGCCAATGGGACAGGGGGCAAGAGACCCAGTACTTC
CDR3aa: CASSQWDRGQETQYF

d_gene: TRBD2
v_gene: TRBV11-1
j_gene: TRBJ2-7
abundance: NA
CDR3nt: TGTGCCAGCAGCTTAGGTGGGACTAGCGAGTACGAGCAGTACTTC
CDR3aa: CASSLGGTSEYEQYF

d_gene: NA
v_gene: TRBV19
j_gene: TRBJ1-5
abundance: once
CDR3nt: TGTGCCAGTAGCGGACAACCTAGCAATCAGCCCCAGCATTTT
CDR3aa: CASSGQPSNQPQHF

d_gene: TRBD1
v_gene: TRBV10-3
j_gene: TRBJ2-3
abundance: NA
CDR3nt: TGTGCCAGCAGAGGGACAGCTCCTACAGATACGCAGTATTTT
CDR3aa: CASRGTAPTDTQYF

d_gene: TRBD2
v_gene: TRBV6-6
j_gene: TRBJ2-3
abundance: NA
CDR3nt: TGTGCCAGCAGTAACGAGGGACTAGCGGGAAGGGCGCAGTATTTT
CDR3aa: CASSNEGLAGRAQYF

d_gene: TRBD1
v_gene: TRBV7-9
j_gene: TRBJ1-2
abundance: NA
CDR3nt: TGTGCCAGCAGCCCGACAGGGGATCAAGGCTACACCTTC
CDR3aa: CASSPTGDQGYTF

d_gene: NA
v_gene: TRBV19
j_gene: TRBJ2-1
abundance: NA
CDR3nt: TGTGCCAGTAGTATAAATTTGGGGGCTGCCGATGAGCAGTTCTTC
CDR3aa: CASSINLGAADEQFF

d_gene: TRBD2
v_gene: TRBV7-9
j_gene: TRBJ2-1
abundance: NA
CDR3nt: TGTGCCAGCAGCTTAGGACTAGCGGTTAACAATGAGCAGTTCTTC
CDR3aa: CASSLGLAVNNEQFF

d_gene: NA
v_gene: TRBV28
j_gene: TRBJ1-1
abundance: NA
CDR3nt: TGTGCCAGCAGTTCCGGGGGGCTCGCAGAAGCTTTCTTT
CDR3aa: CASSSGGLAEAFF

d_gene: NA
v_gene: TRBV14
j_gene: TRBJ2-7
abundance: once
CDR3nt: TGTGCCAGCAGCCAAGCGGCCGACAGTCGCATCTACGAGCAGTACTTC
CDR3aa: CASSQAADSRIYEQYF

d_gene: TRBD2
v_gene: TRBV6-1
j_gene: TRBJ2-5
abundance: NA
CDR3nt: TGTGCCAGCAGTGAGGGGGGGATAGCGGGAGTGGAGACCCAGTACTTC
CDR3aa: CASSEGGIAGVETQYF

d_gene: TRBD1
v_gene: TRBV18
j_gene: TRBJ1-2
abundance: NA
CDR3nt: TGTGCCAGCTCACCACGGGACAGGGGCGAACACACCTTC
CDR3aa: CASSPRDRGEHTF

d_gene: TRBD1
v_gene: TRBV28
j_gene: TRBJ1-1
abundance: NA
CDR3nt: TGTGCCAGCAGTCCAGCTACCGGAGACAGGGGGCGCAGGGCTTTCTTT
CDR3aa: CASSPATGDRGRRAFF

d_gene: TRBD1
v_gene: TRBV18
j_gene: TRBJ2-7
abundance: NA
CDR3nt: TGTGCCAGCTCACCGGACAGGGCTCCGAACGAGCAGTACTTC
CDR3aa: CASSPDRAPNEQYF

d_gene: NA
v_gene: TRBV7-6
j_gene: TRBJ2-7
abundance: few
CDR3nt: TGTGCCAGCAGCTTAGGGAACAGGGCGGCTTGGTACGAGCAGTACTTC
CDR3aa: CASSLGNRAAWYEQYF

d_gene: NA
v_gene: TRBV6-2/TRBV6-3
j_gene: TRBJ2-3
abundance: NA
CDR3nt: TGTGCCAGCAGTGGACAGAACACAGATACGCAGTATTTT
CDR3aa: CASSGQNTDTQYF

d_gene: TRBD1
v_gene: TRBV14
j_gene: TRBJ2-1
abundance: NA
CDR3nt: TGTGCCAGCAGCCAAAGGACAGGGGGCGCGGTGAGCGATGAGCAGTTCTTC
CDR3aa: CASSQRTGGAVSDEQFF

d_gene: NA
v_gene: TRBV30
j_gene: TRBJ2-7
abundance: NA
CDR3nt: TGTGCCTGGAGGGAGACCTACGAGCAGTACTTC
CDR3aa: CAWRETYEQYF

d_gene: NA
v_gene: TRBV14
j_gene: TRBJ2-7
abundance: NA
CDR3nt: TGTGCCAGCAGCAGGGGACGGCGGGATTTTTCCTACGAGCAGTACTTC
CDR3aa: CASSRGRRDFSYEQYF

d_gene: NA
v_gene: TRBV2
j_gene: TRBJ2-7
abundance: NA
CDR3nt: TGTGCCAGCAGTGAAATTCGGGGGATTTACGAGCAGTACTTC
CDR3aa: CASSEIRGIYEQYF

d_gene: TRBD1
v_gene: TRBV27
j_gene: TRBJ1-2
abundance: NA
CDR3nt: TGTGCCAGCAAGACAGGGGGCAGCGGCGGCTACACCTTC
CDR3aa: CASKTGGSGGYTF

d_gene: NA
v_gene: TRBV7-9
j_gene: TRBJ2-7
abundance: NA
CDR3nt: TGTGCCAGCAGCTCGCTACTAACGAGCTCCTACGAGCAGTACTTC
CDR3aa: CASSSLLTSSYEQYF

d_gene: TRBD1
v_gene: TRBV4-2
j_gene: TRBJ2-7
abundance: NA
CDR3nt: TGTGCCAGCAGCCAAGAGTACAGGGGACCCTACGAGCAGTACTTC
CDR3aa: CASSQEYRGPYEQYF

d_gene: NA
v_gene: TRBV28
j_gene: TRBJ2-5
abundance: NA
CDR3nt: TGTGCCAGCAGTTTGCGTCCGCTACAAGAGACCCAGTACTTC
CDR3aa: CASSLRPLQETQYF

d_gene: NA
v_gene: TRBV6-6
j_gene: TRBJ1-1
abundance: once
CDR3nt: TGTGCCAGCAGACCGCGAAGGAACACTGAAGCTTTCTTT
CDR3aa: CASRPRRNTEAFF

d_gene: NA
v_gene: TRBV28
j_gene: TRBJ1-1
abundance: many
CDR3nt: TGTGCCAGCAGTTTAGATGGCGGGATGAACACTGAAGCTTTCTTT
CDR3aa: CASSLDGGMNTEAFF

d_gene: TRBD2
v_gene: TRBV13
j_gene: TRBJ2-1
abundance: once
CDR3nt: TGTGCCAGCAGCACGACTAGCGGAAGCTCCTACAATGAGCAGTTCTTC
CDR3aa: CASSTTSGSSYNEQFF

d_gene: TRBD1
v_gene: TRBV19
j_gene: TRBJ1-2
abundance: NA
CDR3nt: TGTGCCAGTAGTGAATGGGGGACAGGGGGTGGCTACACCTTC
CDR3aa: CASSEWGTGGGYTF

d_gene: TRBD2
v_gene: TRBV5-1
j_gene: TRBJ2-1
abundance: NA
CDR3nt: TGCGCCAGCAGCTTAACGTACGGGAGGGACTACAATGAGCAGTTCTTC
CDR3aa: CASSLTYGRDYNEQFF

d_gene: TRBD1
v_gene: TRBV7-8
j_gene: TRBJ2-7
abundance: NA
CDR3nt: TGTGCCAGCAGCCTCCGATGGACAGGGTCTACTACGAAGCAGTACTTC
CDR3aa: CASSLRWTGSTTKQYF

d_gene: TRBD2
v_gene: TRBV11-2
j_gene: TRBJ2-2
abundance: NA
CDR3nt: TGTGCCAGCAGCTTAGCGGGAGCGGGGACCGGGGAGCTGTTTTTT
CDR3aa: CASSLAGAGTGELFF

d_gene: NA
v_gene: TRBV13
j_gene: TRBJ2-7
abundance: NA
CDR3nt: TGTGCCAGCAGCTTCGGTGGGGGGTTGAGCTCCTACGAGCAGTACTTC
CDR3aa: CASSFGGGLSSYEQYF

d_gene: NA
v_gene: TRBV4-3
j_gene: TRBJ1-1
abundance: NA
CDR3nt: TGCGCCAGCAGCCAATCCCCCAGGACTTTGAACACTGAAGCTTTCTTT
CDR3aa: CASSQSPRTLNTEAFF

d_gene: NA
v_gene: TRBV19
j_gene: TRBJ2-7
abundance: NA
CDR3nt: TGTGCCAGTAGTAAGCCCGGGACACTCGGCTCCTACGAGCAGTACTTC
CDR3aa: CASSKPGTLGSYEQYF